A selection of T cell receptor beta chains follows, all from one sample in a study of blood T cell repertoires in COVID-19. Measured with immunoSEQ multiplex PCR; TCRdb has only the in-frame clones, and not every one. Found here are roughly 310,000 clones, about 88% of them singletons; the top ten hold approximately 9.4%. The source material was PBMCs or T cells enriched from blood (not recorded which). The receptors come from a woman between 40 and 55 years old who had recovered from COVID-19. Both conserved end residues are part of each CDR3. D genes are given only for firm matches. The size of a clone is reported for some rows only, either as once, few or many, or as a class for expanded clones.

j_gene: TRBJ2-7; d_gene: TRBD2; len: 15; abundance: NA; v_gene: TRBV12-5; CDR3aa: CASGDGTSGSYEQYF; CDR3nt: TGTGCTAGTGGAGACGGGACTAGCGGATCCTACGAGCAGTACTTC
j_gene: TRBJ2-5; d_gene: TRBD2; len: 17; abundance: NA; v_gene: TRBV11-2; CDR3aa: CASSPGTSGVVSETQYF; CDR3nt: TGTGCCAGCAGCCCCGGGACTAGCGGGGTGGTTTCGGAGACCCAGTACTTC
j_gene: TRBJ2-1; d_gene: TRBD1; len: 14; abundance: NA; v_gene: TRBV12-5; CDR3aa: CASVPGQGYNEQFF; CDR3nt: TGTGCTAGTGTCCCGGGACAGGGATACAATGAGCAGTTCTTC
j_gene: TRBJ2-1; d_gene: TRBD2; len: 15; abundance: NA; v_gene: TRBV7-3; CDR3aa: CASSHGLAGGDEQFF; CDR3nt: TGTGCCAGCAGCCACGGACTAGCGGGAGGCGATGAGCAGTTCTTC
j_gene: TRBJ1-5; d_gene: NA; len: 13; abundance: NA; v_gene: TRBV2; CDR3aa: CASSGDTNQPQHF; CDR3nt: TGTGCCAGCAGTGGGGACACCAATCAGCCCCAGCATTTT
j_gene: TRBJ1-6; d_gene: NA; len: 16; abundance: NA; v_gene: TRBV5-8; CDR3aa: CASSPRDRGINSPLHF; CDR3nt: TGTGCCAGCAGCCCCCGGGACCGGGGGATTAATTCACCCCTCCACTTT
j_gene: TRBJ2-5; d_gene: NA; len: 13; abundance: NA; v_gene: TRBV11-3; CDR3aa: CASSLDIGKAQYF; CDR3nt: TGTGCCAGCAGCTTAGATATCGGGAAGGCCCAGTACTTC
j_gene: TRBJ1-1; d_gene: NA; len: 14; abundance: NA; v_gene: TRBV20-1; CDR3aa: CSASPQGLYTEAFF; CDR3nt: TGCAGTGCTAGTCCCCAGGGGCTATACACTGAAGCTTTCTTT
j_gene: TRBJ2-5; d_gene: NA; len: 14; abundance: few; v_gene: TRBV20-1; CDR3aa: CSASVLEPWETQYF; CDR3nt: TGCAGTGCTAGTGTACTAGAACCCTGGGAGACCCAGTACTTC
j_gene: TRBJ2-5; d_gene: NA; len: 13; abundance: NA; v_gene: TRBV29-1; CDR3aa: CSVEGRSWATQYF; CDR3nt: TGCAGCGTTGAGGGCCGATCATGGGCGACCCAGTACTTC
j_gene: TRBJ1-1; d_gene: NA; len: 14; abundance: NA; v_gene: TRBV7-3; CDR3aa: CASSLTGGITEAFF; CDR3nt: TGTGCCAGCAGCTTAACGGGGGGGATCACTGAAGCTTTCTTT
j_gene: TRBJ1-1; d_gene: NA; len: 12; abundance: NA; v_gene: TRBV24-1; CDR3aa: CATSDLAGVAFF; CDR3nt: TGTGCCACCAGTGATTTGGCGGGAGTAGCTTTCTTT
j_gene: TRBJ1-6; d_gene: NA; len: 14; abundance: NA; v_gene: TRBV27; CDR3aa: CASSPGLNNSPLHF; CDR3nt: TGTGCCAGCAGTCCTGGACTAAATAATTCACCCCTCCACTTT
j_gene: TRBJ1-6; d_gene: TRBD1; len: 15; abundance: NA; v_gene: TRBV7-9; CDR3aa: CASSPARDRDSPLHF; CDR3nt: TGTGCCAGCAGCCCCGCAAGGGACAGGGATTCACCCCTCCACTTT
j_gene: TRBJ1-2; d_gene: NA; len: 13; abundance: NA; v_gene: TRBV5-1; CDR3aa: CASSLIGQGGYTF; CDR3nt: TGCGCCAGCAGCTTGATAGGGCAGGGTGGCTACACCTTC
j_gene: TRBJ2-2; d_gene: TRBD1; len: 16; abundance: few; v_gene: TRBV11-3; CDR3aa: CASSGPLQGWSGELFF; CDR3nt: TGTGCCAGCAGCGGCCCCCTACAGGGGTGGTCCGGGGAGCTGTTTTTT
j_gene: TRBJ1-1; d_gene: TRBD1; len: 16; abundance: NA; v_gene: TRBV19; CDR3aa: CASSIISGQSNTEAFF; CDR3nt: TGTGCCAGTAGTATAATCTCGGGACAGTCGAACACTGAAGCTTTCTTT
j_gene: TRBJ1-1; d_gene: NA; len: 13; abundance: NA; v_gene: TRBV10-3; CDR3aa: CAISPDMNTEAFF; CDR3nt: TGTGCCATCAGTCCTGACATGAACACTGAAGCTTTCTTT
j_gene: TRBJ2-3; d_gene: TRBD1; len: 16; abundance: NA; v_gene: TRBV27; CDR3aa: CASSNWGQGEVDTQYF; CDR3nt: TGTGCCAGCAGTAACTGGGGACAGGGGGAGGTAGATACGCAGTATTTT
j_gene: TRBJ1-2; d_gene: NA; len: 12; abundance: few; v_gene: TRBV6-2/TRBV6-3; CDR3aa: CASSYSSYGYTF; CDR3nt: TGTGCCAGCAGTTACTCCTCCTATGGCTACACCTTC
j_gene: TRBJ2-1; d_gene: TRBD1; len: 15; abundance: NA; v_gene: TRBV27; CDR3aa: CASSQGQARYNEQFF; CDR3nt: TGTGCCAGCAGTCAGGGACAGGCGCGCTACAATGAGCAGTTCTTC
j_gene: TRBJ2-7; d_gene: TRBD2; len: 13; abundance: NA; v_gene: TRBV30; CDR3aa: CAWKLAGTYEQYF; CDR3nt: TGTGCCTGGAAATTAGCGGGTACCTACGAGCAGTACTTC
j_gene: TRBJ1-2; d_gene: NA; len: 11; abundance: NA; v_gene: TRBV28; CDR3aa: CAGRTNYGYTF; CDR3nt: TGTGCCGGCCGAACGAACTATGGCTACACCTTC
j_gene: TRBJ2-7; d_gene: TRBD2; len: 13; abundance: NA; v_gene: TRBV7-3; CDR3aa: CASSLFAGAEQYF; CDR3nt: TGTGCCAGCAGCTTATTTGCGGGAGCGGAGCAGTACTTC
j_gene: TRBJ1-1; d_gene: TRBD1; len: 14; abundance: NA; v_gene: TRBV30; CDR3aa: CAWSERDRRFEAFF; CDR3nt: TGTGCCTGGAGTGAGAGGGACAGGCGATTTGAAGCTTTCTTT
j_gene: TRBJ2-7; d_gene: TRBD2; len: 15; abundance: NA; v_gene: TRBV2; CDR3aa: CASSVGTSGPYEQYF; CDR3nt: TGTGCCAGCAGTGTAGGGACTAGCGGGCCTTACGAGCAGTACTTC
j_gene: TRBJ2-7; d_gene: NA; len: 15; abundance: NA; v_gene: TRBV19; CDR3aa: CASSIAGLRVVEQYF; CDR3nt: TGTGCCAGTAGTATCGCGGGACTTCGCGTCGTCGAGCAGTACTTC
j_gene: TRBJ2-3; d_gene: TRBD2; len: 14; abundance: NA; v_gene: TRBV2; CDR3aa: CASRLTREGDTQYF; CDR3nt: TGTGCCAGCAGGCTGACTCGGGAGGGAGATACGCAGTATTTT
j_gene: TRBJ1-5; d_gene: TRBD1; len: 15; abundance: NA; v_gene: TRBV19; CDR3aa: CASSGQGLDNQPQHF; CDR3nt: TGTGCCAGTAGTGGACAGGGTTTAGACAATCAGCCCCAGCATTTT
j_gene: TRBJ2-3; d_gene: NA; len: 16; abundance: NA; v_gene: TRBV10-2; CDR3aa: CASSDKAAWGTDTQYF; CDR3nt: TGCGCCAGCAGTGACAAAGCGGCATGGGGCACAGATACGCAGTATTTT
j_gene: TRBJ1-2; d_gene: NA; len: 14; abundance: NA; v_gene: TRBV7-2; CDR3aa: CASRASGGSGGYTF; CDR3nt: TGTGCCAGCAGGGCATCGGGGGGCAGCGGTGGCTACACCTTC
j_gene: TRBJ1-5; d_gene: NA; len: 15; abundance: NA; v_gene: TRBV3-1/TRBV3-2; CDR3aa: CASSQGPGQHQPQHF; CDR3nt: TGTGCCAGCAGCCAAGGCCCAGGGCAACATCAGCCCCAGCATTTT
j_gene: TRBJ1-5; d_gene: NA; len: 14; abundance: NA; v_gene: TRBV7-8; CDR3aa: CASSLGLGDQPQHF; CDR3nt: TGTGCCAGCAGCTTGGGACTTGGGGATCAGCCCCAGCATTTT
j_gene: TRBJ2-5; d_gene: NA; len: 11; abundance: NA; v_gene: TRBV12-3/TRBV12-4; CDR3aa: CASSFRETQYF; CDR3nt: TGTGCCAGCAGTTTTCGAGAGACCCAGTACTTC
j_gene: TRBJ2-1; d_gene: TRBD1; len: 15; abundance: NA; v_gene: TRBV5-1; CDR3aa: CASSRQGDINNEQFF; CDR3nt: TGCGCCAGCAGCCGACAGGGGGATATTAACAATGAGCAGTTCTTC
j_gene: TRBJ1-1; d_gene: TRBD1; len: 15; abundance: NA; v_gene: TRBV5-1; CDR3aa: CASSLQGARGTEAFF; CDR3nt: TGCGCCAGCAGCTTACAGGGGGCCCGGGGCACTGAAGCTTTCTTT
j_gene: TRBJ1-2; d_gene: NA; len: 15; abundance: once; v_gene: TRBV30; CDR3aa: CAWSVAGALNYGYTF; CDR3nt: TGTGCCTGGAGTGTTGCGGGGGCTCTTAACTATGGCTACACCTTC
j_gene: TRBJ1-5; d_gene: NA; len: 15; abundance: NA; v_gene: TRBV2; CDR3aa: CASSPSRGGNQPQHF; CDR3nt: TGTGCCAGCAGCCCCAGCCGGGGGGGCAATCAGCCCCAGCATTTT
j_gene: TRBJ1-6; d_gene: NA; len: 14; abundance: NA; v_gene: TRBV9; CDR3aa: CASSVTPNNSPLHF; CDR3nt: TGTGCCAGCAGCGTGACACCTAATAATTCACCCCTCCACTTT
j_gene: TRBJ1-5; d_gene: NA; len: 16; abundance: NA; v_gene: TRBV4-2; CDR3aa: CASSQEEGLGSEPQHF; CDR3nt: TGTGCCAGCAGCCAAGAGGAGGGGCTCGGTAGTGAGCCCCAGCATTTT
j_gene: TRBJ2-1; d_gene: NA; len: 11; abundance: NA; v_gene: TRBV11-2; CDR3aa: CASSPEGEQFF; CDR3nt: TGTGCCAGCAGCCCCGAGGGTGAGCAGTTCTTC